The sequence of this T cell receptor (beta chain) was determined in a study of blood T cells in healthy people across ages. A note on this clonotype: At one end, the junction sequence differs from germline, possibly due to a read error.

A second PCR of about 7 to 12 cycles used a sample-barcoded 5' primer and a J-beta primer mix. Every cDNA molecule carried a tag from a template-switch adaptor bearing 12 random nucleotides. Via MiXCR, TCRdb re-called the 5' RACE reads, giving one row per CDR3 protein. The repertoire holds 1.4 million to 1.5 million distinct CDR3 sequences, with 35% to 45% as singletons. Each sample gave at least 7 million isolated PBMCs. This CDR3 contains 14 residues. CDR1 is MGHRA, CDR2 YSYEKL, per germline. This clonotype was sampled from a woman between 18 and 30 years old in good health. This rearrangement joins TRBV4-1 to TRBJ2-7; unclear D gene. Source material: blood. This CDR3 is CVSSQGRLTYEQYF. DNA of the CDR3: TGCGTCAGCAGCCAAGGAAGACTCACCTACGAGCAGTACTTC.